This T cell receptor (beta chain) was sequenced in a study of blood T cell repertoires in COVID-19. Using immunoSEQ multiplex PCR, the repertoire was profiled, and TCRdb retains in-frame clones only, with some absent. The sample includes roughly 500,000 clones, 88% seen only once; the top ten take 1.8%. Individuals drawn from some 25 US areas were about 18 to 90 years old. The sequence came from a woman in her 40s who had recovered from COVID-19. The sequenced material came from PBMCs or T cells enriched from blood (not recorded which).

CDR3 in amino acids: CASSESGSWPEAFF. Written as DNA, the CDR3 is TGTGCCAGCAGTGAAAGCGGCAGTTGGCCTGAAGCTTTCTTT. This chain links TRBV25-1 with TRBJ1-1; unclear D gene. The V gene's germline CDR1 is MGHDK and CDR2 SYGVNS. V dropped 2 bases and J dropped 6 bases, with 13 bases sitting between them. CDR3 length equals 14 residues.